Listed below are T cell receptor beta chains from one sample, sequenced in a study of cytomegalovirus exposure and HLA in healthy donors. Assay: immunoSEQ multiplex PCR; the TCRdb copy retains only in-frame clones and omits some. The sample records roughly 190,000 clones, roughly 78% being singletons. Sequencing was performed on PBMCs. These receptors all come from a girl aged 10 to 17 in good health and CMV-seropositive. CDR3s include the opening cysteine and the closing phenylalanine or tryptophan. A D gene is named only where the DNA matches it firmly. Not every row has a clone size; where given, it reads once, few, many or a size class.

v_gene	abundance	d_gene	j_gene	CDR3aa	CDR3nt
TRBV18	NA	NA	TRBJ1-1	CASSPLVGQNTEAFF	TGTGCCAGCTCACCACTCGTGGGCCAGAACACTGAAGCTTTCTTT
TRBV7-9	few	TRBD2	TRBJ2-3	CASSLGDYYTDTQYF	TGTGCCAGCAGCCTAGGGGACTACTACACAGATACGCAGTATTTT
TRBV10-2	NA	NA	TRBJ2-3	CASSESMAMSTDTQYF	TGCGCCAGCAGTGAGTCGATGGCAATGAGCACAGATACGCAGTATTTT
TRBV5-6	NA	TRBD2	TRBJ2-5	CASSFLIAGIKTQYF	TGTGCCAGCAGCTTCTTAATAGCGGGTATTAAGACCCAGTACTTC
TRBV19	NA	NA	TRBJ1-2	CASRGDGYTF	TGTGCCAGTAGAGGAGATGGCTACACCTTC
TRBV18	NA	TRBD1	TRBJ1-4	CASSPPYRGGEKLFF	TGTGCCAGCTCACCACCTTACAGGGGAGGCGAAAAACTGTTTTTT
TRBV6-1	NA	TRBD1	TRBJ1-4	CASSDGAQGVEKLFF	TGTGCCAGCAGTGATGGAGCACAGGGGGTTGAAAAACTGTTTTTT
TRBV10-2	NA	NA	TRBJ1-4	CASSESRLLEKLFF	TGCGCCAGCAGTGAGTCGAGACTGCTCGAAAAACTGTTTTTT
TRBV19	few	NA	TRBJ2-5	CASSIALQGPETQYF	TGTGCCAGTAGTATCGCCTTACAGGGCCCCGAGACCCAGTACTTC
TRBV4-1	NA	NA	TRBJ2-7	CASSRRGDNEQYF	TGCGCCAGCAGCCGGCGGGGAGATAACGAGCAGTACTTC
TRBV19	NA	TRBD2	TRBJ2-5	CASSMWSGGAQETQYF	TGTGCCAGTAGTATGTGGAGCGGGGGGGCCCAAGAGACCCAGTACTTC
TRBV4-1	NA	TRBD1	TRBJ1-5	CASSQEGNRGVDQPQHF	TGCGCCAGCAGCCAAGAGGGGAACAGGGGGGTCGATCAGCCCCAGCATTTT
TRBV4-1	NA	NA	TRBJ2-5	CASRSMGEANQETQYF	TGCGCCAGCAGGTCTATGGGGGAGGCCAACCAAGAGACCCAGTACTTC
TRBV5-6	NA	TRBD1	TRBJ2-3	CASSLGQGRDTQYF	TGTGCCAGCAGCTTGGGACAGGGAAGAGATACGCAGTATTTT
TRBV6-1	NA	TRBD1	TRBJ2-7	CASSEGRQGPAEQYF	TGTGCCAGCAGTGAAGGACGACAGGGACCCGCCGAGCAGTACTTC